The 12 T cell receptor beta chains presented below share a single source sample, sequenced in a study of blood T cell repertoires in COVID-19. Sequenced by immunoSEQ multiplex PCR; TCRdb stores in-frame clones only, minus some. In the table there are 45,000 to 50,000 clones, 75% to 85% of which are singletons. The source material was peripheral blood. These receptor sequences come from an elderly man in a cohort sampled during active COVID-19.

V gene TRBV29-1 combines with J gene TRBJ2-5; D may be TRBD1 (5 bases). V was pared by 7 bases and J by 4 bases, with 10 bases between. Germline values: CDR1 SQVTM, CDR2 ANQGSEA. There are 11 residues in the CDR3. The CDR3 DNA is TGCAGCGCACCAAGGGGAGAGACCCAGTACTTC. Protein: CSAPRGETQYF.

The rearrangement uses TRBV21-1 and TRBJ2-4; the table's TRBD2 call for D was not verified on the DNA. TRBV21-1 represents a pseudogene. The CDR3 totals 15 residues. The CDR3 DNA follows: TGTGCCAGCAGCAATTCCCGGGGAGCCAAAAACATTCAGTACTTC. Protein sequence: CASSNSRGAKNIQYF.

This sequence joins TRBV11-2 and TRBJ2-1; 11 nucleotides line up with TRBD2. The CDR3 is 15 residues long. The germline CDR1 and CDR2 sequences are SGHAT and FQNNGV. Trimming cost V 5 bases and J 2 bases; bases outside gene matches: 2. The CDR3, as DNA: TGTGCCAGCAGCCCGGGACTAGCGGCCTACAATGAGCAGTTCTTC. This translates into CASSPGLAAYNEQFF.

The J gene is TRBJ2-7, the V gene TRBV15; 10 positions agree with TRBD2. The CDR3 covers 22 residues. CDR1 LNHNV and CDR2 YYDKDF come from the germline V gene (reference sequence). Unmatched junction bases numbered 21, after V lost 1 base and J lost 0 bases. CDR3: CATSRVVPPGVAGGQSSYEQYF. CDR3 bases: TGTGCCACCAGCAGAGTAGTACCGCCGGGAGTAGCGGGGGGCCAAAGCTCCTACGAGCAGTACTTC.

The chain joins TRBV14 to TRBJ2-3; 8 nucleotides agree with TRBD2. The CDR3 sequence is 15 residues long. V trimming: 6 bases; J trimming: 2 bases; junction bases outside the gene matches: 7. Per germline, CDR1 SGHDN and CDR2 FVKESK. The CDR3 bases are TGTGCCAGCAGTGAGAAGCGGGGGCACACAGATACGCAGTATTTT. Encoded protein: CASSEKRGHTDTQYF.

V is TRBV18 and J is TRBJ1-6, with unresolved D. Germline V gene data show CDR1 as KGHSH and CDR2 as LQKENI. The CDR3 is 15 amino acids. The ends were cut back, 2 bases at V and 0 bases at J, with 5 bases in the middle. The chain's CDR3 is CASSPWSSYNSPLHF. The CDR3 coding sequence is TGTGCCAGCTCACCATGGAGCTCCTATAATTCACCCCTCCACTTT.

V is TRBV7-2 and J is TRBJ2-2; 13 nucleotides match TRBD2. The CDR3 contains 16 residues. J gave up 4 bases and V 6 bases, and 5 bases lay outside the gene matches. Per the germline V gene, CDR1 is SGHTA and CDR2 is FQGNSA. The DNA of the CDR3 is TGTGCCAGCAGTCCTAGGACTAGCGGGAGCACCGGGGAGCTGTTTTTT. Its translation is CASSPRTSGSTGELFF.

The CDR3 sequence is CASRLAGGGNEQFF. The DNA for the CDR3 is TGTGCCAGCAGACTAGCGGGAGGGGGGAATGAGCAGTTCTTC. The chain is built from TRBV7-2 and TRBJ2-1; 13 bases match TRBD2. V lost 6 bases, J lost 7 bases, and 3 bases stayed unmatched. Germline-derived CDR1 and CDR2 are SGHTA and FQGNSA. The CDR3 spans 14 residues.

There are a few counts of this clone. CDR3 amino acids: CAWTGTSAFGEQFF. Here the CDR3 DNA reads TGTGCCTGGACCGGGACTAGCGCATTCGGTGAGCAGTTCTTC. The chain links TRBV30 to TRBJ2-1; 10 bases are a match to TRBD2. The CDR3 has 14 residues. Germline values: CDR1 GTSNPN, CDR2 SVGIG (reference sequence). The J segment lost 9 bases and the V segment lost 4 bases, leaving 9 bases of the junction unmatched.

This chain links TRBV24-1 with TRBJ2-3; 8 positions match TRBD1. Germline V gives CDR1 KGHDR, CDR2 SFDVKD. The CDR3 sequence is 15 residues long. V gave up 7 bases and J gave up 1 base; unmatched junction bases: 6. The CDR3 DNA sequence: TGTGCCACCAGCACAGGGACAGGCGGCACAGATACGCAGTATTTT. The encoded protein is CATSTGTGGTDTQYF.

This chain joins TRBV29-1 and TRBJ2-5; 8 bases line up with TRBD1. Germline CDR1 is SQVTM and CDR2 is ANQGSEA. The trim removed 7 bases at V and 3 bases at J, leaving 7 bases unmatched. There are 13 residues in the CDR3. The CDR3 DNA sequence: TGCAGCGCCGAGGCAGGGGGCAAAGAGACCCAGTACTTC. Residues: CSAEAGGKETQYF.

This chain joins TRBV12-5 and TRBJ2-1; 7 bases fit TRBD2. The CDR3 has 14 amino acids. The J segment lost 8 bases and the V segment lost 1 base, leaving 5 bases of the junction unmatched. Germline V gene sequence: CDR1 LGHNT, CDR2 FRNRAP. The CDR3 DNA follows: TGTGCTAGTGGTTTGGCCGGGGGGATGGATGAGCAGTTCTTC. Residues: CASGLAGGMDEQFF.